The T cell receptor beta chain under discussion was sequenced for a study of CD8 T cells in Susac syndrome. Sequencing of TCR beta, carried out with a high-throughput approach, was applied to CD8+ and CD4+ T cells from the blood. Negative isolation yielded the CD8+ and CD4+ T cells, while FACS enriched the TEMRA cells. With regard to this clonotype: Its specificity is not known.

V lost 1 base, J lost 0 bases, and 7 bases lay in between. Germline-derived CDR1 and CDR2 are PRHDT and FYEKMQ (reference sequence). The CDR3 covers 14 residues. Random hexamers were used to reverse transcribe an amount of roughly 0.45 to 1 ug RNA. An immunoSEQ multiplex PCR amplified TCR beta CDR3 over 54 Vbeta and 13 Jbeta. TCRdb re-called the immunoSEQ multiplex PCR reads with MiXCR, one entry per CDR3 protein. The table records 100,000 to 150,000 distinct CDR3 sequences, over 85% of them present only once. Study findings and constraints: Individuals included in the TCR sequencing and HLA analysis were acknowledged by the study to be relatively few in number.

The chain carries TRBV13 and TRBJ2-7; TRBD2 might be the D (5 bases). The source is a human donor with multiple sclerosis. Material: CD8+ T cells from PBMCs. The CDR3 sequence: CASSLAGFSYEQYF. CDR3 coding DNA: TGTGCCAGCAGCTTAGCGGGATTCTCCTACGAGCAGTACTTC.